The T cell receptor beta chain under discussion was sequenced for a study of shared clonotypes between healthy human individuals. Study details: The people who gave samples were a couple of women and three men aged 18 to 49. Study-wide findings and caveats: Relative to memory subsets, naive subsets generally showed larger estimated richness.

CDR1 MDHEN and CDR2 SYDVKM come from the germline V gene. The length of the CDR3 is 15 residues. V shed 5 bases and J shed 0 bases, with 10 bases lying between them. Turning to this clone: Antigen: not known.

Naive-designated CD8 cells lacked CD45RO, were positively enriched for CCR7, and omitted terminally differentiated effector memory CD45RA+ cells. All the donors were Caucasian adults who lived in Nashville, Tennessee. The assay was immunoSEQ multiplex PCR, and TCRdb's table has in-frame clones only and misses some. The sample has about 1,900,000 clones; about 95% are singletons. Specimen: naive CD8+ T cells sorted from blood. The rearrangement joins TRBV28 to TRBJ1-4; D is ambiguous. This sequence was found in a man between 18 and 35 years old in good health. CDR3 sequence reads: CASSLFVATNEKLFF. The CDR3 bases are TGTGCCAGCAGTCTCTTCGTTGCAACTAATGAAAAACTGTTTTTT.